This T cell receptor beta chain was recovered during a study of cytomegalovirus exposure and HLA in healthy donors (dated by TCRdb to 2017 to 2019). As for the study more broadly: An earlier analysis of fewer than 750 of the donors reported over 250 Gb of sequence data and roughly 120 million unique TCR beta sequences obtained from around 190 million T cells. Typing coverage differed by locus: A, B, C, DRB1 and DQB1 were typed in about 620-640 donors, DQA1 in about 550, DPA1 in 600 to 610, and DPB1 in 472. The genetic ancestry cluster associated with self-reported Caucasian donors included about four fifths of the 398 genotyped donors. Genome-wide SNP genotypes for about 60% of the roughly 700 donors were used in a later genetic analysis, which treated that subset as a discovery cohort. Roughly five DR-DQ haplotypes were handled as single units for association and clustering because linkage in the cohort was strong. Every discovery cohort repertoire had been produced on one sequencing platform. In a later analysis, previously published TCR beta repertoires from hundreds of donors were re-analyzed and high-resolution HLA genotyping was added so that TCR occurrence patterns could be studied. The study profiled the T cell repertoires of some 610 subjects by immunosequencing and related them to cytomegalovirus serostatus. Both class I and class II loci were covered by HLA typing, at four-digit resolution. An earlier analysis of fewer than 750 of the donors used high-throughput TCR beta sequencing to judge whether each TCR beta V gene segment behaved as functional or pseudogenic. In the later analysis, no new phenotypic data were used to find candidate immune exposures; instead, reliance was placed on TCR beta sequences and their occurrence across donors. The study was designed to test whether signatures of past pathogen exposure could be identified by cataloging public T cell receptors. Along with the approximately 700-subject first cohort, a separate validation cohort of over a hundred different subjects was used. To predict cytomegalovirus infection status, the study brought together high-throughput TCR immunosequencing, statistical association of individual TCRs with disease status, and machine learning. Across about 370 genotyped donors of the cohort, an average of about 240,000 unique TCR beta nucleotide sequences per donor were sequenced, and 15% to 20% of those sequences were non-productive. Donor age, sex, ethnicity and CMV serostatus were collected together with the repertoire data. An early release that covered roughly 600 HLA-typed donors contained around 330 gigabases of sequencing data and tens of millions of unique TCR sequences.

Details on this clone: What antigen it recognizes has not been identified. Base qualities are not provided; no much larger clone lies one nucleotide away.

The cohort consisted of 670 or so healthy bone marrow donors. Cohort members were all nominally healthy when sampled, although unrecorded immune exposures were likely present. The donor was CMV seronegative and was included in the group of 352 seronegative cohort members. Every donor gave a peripheral blood sample, and the peripheral blood mononuclear cells from that sample were used for TCR beta sequencing. Genomic DNA was extracted from the blood cell samples with the Qiagen DNeasy Blood Extraction Kit. Library construction relied on the immunoSEQ multiplex PCR assay. A mixture of 60 forward primers for TCR Vbeta segments and 13 reverse primers for TCR Jbeta segments was used in the multiplex PCR. The CDR3 region of rearranged TCR beta genes was amplified from genomic DNA by a multiplex PCR assay. On the Illumina HiSeq System, the amplified TCR beta libraries were sequenced as 87-base-pair reads. The published analysis was carried out like this. In a later analysis, 70 million to 95 million unique TCR beta chains were counted across the approximately 670 repertoires, and about 10 million of these chains were shared by at least two donors. A nearest-neighbor algorithm error-corrected the raw reads and collapsed the reads into unique sequences, merging closely related sequences to remove PCR and sequencing errors. CDR3 sequences were aligned to IMGT reference sequences to assign V, D and J gene segments. For a sequence to be retained, a match of at least six nucleotides was required to both a V gene segment and a J gene segment. Rearrangements were called productive when the CDR3 lacked stop codons and stayed in frame with V and J; all others were non-productive. CDR3 was defined by IMGT convention, running from the second conserved V-encoded cysteine to the conserved J-encoded phenylalanine. Sequences without an unambiguous match to a single V gene segment were excluded from the earlier analysis of about 640 of the donors. In an earlier analysis of a few hundred of the donors, a V segment was called functional when productive rearrangements were above 56.7%, and segregating when the standard deviation between donors exceeded 5%. A statistical classification framework was developed to diagnose cytomegalovirus status using the catalog of TCR beta chain sequences. V and J gene assignment, in a later analysis, came from comparing TCR nucleotide sequences with IMGT/GENE-DB human TR gene sequences. A later analysis assigned CDR3 sequences and most-parsimonious VDJ recombination scenarios with the TCRdist pipeline. In a later analysis, every TCR beta chain was defined by the combination of its CDR3 amino acid sequence and its V-gene family, and reads without a unique V-gene family were dropped. As a way to deal with suspected cross-contamination and a sequencing artifact, a later analysis dropped hundreds of nucleotide sequences that were highly shared and had low generation probability. For each public chain, a later analysis derived a clonal expansion index from normalized ranks of inferred template counts within each repertoire. A later analysis computed generation probabilities with a VDJ recombination model fitted to out-of-frame rearrangements, and checked the results against IGoR. In a later analysis, TCR-TCR, TCR-HLA and TCR-CMV co-occurrence was scored with hypergeometric tests, and a repertoire-size bias correction was applied to TCR pairs. False discovery rates were estimated in a later analysis by permuting HLA or CMV assignments 20 times. In a later analysis, co-occurring TCRs were grouped using DBSCAN, and TCRdist sequence similarity was added for clustering within HLA-allele-positive subsets. Co-occurrence clustering excluded repertoires with fewer than 30,000 or more than 120,000 public chains, plus five with anomalous nucleotide sharing. TCRdb mirrors the immuneACCESS table, restricted to in-frame sequences. Some clones are absent from its copies; in checked studies, under half trace to an unresolved V gene, and the reason for the others is unknown. That table furnishes V, J and clone size, whereas the DNA furnished D and trimming. The sample profile shows approximately 130,000 clones; more than 65% of them were found once. Around 2% of the sample is in the top ten clones.

Points the paper makes about the study in general: In vitro tests confirmed that a few of the cytomegalovirus-associated TCR beta chains recognize cytomegalovirus antigens. A later analysis associated about 18,000 TCR beta sequences with specific HLA alleles at a false discovery rate of 0.05. A later analysis found that HLA-associated TCR beta chains were more clonally expanded and had lower generation probabilities than equally common non-associated chains. This cohort had only TCR beta chains sequenced, and the lack of alpha or paired-chain data limited which features could be detected. The sequencing pipeline was judged likely to have produced a cluster of highly shared sequence variants as a technical artifact. Over 15 rarely observed V segments, including chromosome 9 orphons, were excluded from the earlier analysis of several hundred of the donors because counts were too low. In an earlier analysis of around 600 of the donors, most TCR beta V segments were observed in productive rearrangements about 90% or about 30% of the time, broadly matching IMGT annotations. Linkage disequilibrium might explain the correlated functional status among segregating V segments, but an unknown experimental factor could not be ruled out. The authors suggested that the approach could potentially be extended to other disease states and immunological phenotypes. In both the original and validation cohorts, the classifier was reported to diagnose cytomegalovirus status with high specificity and sensitivity. The study listed over 150 TCR beta chains as associated with cytomegalovirus. Sequencing depth was assumed to be roughly uniform across donors in the presence/absence analyses, though that assumption may not hold. Because the 87-base-pair reads could not distinguish some IMGT-functional V segments, including TRBV6-2 and TRBV6-3, those segments were excluded. V-gene and J-gene trimming of TCR beta chains was associated with a missense DCLRE1C variant in a later genetic analysis, and the association was replicated in an independent cohort. While some public TCRs were present in many individuals, most TCR sequences turned up only very rarely across donors. CMV serostatus was the only immune exposure information available for the cohort. In a later analysis, most CMV-associated TCR beta chains were found to appear HLA-restricted, with HLA associations seemingly driven largely by CMV exposure. In a later analysis, several top co-occurrence clusters were reported to appear linked to parvovirus B19, influenza, CMV and Epstein-Barr virus. Because HLA typing was unavailable for some donors at each locus, only the typed subset was used in association tests. In a later analysis, the rate of TCR association differed among HLA loci, with DRB1 alleles having the most associated TCRs and HLA-C alleles having the fewest. A later genetic analysis reported fewer N-insertions in productive TCRs among donors in an Asian-associated ancestry cluster than the approximately 700-donor mean. A further reported finding was that TCR beta sequences accurately predicted the HLA-A and HLA-B alleles for most subjects in the first cohort. Assigning TCR associations to individual alleles was difficult when HLA alleles, especially DR and DQ, strongly co-occurred.

In the germline V gene, CDR1 corresponds to SNHLY and CDR2 to FYNNEI. Germline trimming: 7 bases from V, 4 bases from J; junction bases outside gene matches: 9. The CDR3 starts with the cysteine, ends with the phenylalanine, and has 15 residues. The kept DNA is CDR3 alone, 45 bases in frame from the first base. The rearranged segments are TRBV2 and TRBJ2-2, with TRBD2 matching 7 junction bases. Sequenced: PBMCs. The clonotype originates from a man younger than 35 in good health and CMV-seronegative. The CDR3 protein is CASIMGGDATGELFF. The sequenced DNA: TGTGCCAGCATCATGGGGGGGGACGCCACCGGGGAGCTGTTTTTT.